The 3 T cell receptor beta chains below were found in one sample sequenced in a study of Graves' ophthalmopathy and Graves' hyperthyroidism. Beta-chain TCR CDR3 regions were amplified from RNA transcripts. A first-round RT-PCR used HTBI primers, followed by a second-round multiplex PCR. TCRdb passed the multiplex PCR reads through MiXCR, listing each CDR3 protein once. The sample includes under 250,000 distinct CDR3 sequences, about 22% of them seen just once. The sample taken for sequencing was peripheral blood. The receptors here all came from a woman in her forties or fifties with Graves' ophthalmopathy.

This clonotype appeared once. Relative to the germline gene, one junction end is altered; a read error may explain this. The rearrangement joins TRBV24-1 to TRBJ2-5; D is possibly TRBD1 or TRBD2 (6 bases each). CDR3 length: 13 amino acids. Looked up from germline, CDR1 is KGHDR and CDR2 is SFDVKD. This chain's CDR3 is CASSPEGGKTQYF. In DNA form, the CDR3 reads TGTGCCAGCAGTCCTGAGGGGGGTAAGACCCAGTACTTC.

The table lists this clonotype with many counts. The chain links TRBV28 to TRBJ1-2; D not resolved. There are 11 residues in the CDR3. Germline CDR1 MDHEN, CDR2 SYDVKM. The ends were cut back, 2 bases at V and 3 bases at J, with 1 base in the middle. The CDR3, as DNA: TGTGCCAGCAGTTTAGACTATGGCTACACCTTC. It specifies CASSLDYGYTF.

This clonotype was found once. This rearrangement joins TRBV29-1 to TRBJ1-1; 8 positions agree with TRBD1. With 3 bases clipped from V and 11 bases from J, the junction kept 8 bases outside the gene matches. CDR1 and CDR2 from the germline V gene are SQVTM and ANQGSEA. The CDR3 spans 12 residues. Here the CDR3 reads CSVDQDRVTAFF. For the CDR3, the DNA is TGCAGCGTTGACCAGGACAGGGTGACTGCTTTCTTT.